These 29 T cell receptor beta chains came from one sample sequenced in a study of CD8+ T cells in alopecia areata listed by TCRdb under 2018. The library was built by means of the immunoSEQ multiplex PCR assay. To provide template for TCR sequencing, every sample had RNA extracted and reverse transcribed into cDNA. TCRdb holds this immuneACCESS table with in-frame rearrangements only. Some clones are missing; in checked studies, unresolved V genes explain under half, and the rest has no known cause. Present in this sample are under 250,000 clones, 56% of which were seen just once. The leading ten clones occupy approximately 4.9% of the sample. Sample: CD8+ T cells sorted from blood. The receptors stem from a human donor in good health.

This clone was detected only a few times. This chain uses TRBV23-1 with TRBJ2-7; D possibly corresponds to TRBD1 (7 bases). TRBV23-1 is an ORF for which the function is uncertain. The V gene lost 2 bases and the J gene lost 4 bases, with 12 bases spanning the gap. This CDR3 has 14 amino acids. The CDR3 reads CASSQEGAGYEQYF. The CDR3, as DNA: TGCGCCAGCAGTCAAGAGGGGGCGGGATACGAGCAGTACTTC.

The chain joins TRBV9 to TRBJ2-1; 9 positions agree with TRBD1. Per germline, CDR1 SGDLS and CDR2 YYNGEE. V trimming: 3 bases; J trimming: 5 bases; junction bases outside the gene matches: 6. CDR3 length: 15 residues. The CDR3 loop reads CASSGGQGQDNEQFF. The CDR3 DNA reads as TGTGCCAGCAGCGGGGGACAGGGACAAGACAATGAGCAGTTCTTC.

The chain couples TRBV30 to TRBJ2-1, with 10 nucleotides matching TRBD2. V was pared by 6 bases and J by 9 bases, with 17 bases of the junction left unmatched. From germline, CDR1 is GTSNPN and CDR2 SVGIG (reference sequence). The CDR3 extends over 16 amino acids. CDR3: CACPRPSGGQIGEQFF. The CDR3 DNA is TGTGCCTGCCCTAGGCCTAGCGGGGGCCAAATCGGTGAGCAGTTCTTC.

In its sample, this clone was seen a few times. The CDR3 loop reads CASSLSVRGLEEQYF. CDR3 bases: TGCGCCAGCAGCCTGTCGGTCAGAGGTCTTGAGGAGCAGTACTTC. The gene calls are TRBV5-1 and TRBJ2-7; D gene unclear. Per the germline V gene, CDR1 is SGHRS and CDR2 is YFSETQ. The CDR3 contains 15 residues. Trimming cost V 4 bases and J 7 bases, with 21 bases left between them.

CDR3 amino acids: CASSRFLTDTQYF. CDR3 DNA sequence: TGTGCCAGCAGTAGGTTTCTCACAGATACGCAGTATTTT. This rearrangement joins TRBV2 to TRBJ2-3; D not certain. The CDR3 covers 13 residues. Germline V lookup: CDR1 SNHLY, CDR2 FYNNEI. V gave up 5 bases and J gave up 2 bases, with 8 bases separating them.

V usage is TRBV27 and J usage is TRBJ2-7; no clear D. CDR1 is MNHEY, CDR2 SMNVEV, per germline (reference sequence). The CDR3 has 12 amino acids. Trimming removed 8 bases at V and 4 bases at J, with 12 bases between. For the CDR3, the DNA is TGTGCCAGCGGCGCCCACGAATACGAGCAGTACTTC. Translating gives CASGAHEYEQYF.

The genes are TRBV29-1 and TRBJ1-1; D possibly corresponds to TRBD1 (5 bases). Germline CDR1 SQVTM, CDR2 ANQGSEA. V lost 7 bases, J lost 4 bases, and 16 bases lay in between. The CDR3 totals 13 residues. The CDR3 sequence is CSGADWGGTEAFF. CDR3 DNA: TGCAGCGGTGCGGATTGGGGCGGCACTGAAGCTTTCTTT. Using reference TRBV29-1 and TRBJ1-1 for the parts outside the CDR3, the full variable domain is SAVISQKPSRDICQRGTSLTIQCQVDSQVTMMFWYRQQPGQSLTLIATANQGSEATYESGFVIDKFPISRPNLTFSTLTVSNMSPEDSSIYLCSGADWGGTEAFFGQGTRLTVV.

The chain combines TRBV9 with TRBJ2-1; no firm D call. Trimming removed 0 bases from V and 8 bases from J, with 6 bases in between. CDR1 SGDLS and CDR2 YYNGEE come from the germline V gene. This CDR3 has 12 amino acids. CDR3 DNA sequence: TGTGCCAGCAGCGTAGGGAGTGATGAGCAGTTCTTC. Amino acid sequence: CASSVGSDEQFF.

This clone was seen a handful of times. This chain's CDR3 is CASSSGESSYNEQFF. The DNA for the CDR3 is TGTGCCAGCAGCTCTGGGGAAAGCTCCTACAATGAGCAGTTCTTC. This chain uses TRBV5-6 with TRBJ2-1; unclear D gene. V lost 3 bases to trimming and J lost 0 bases, with 10 bases between them. This CDR3 has 15 amino acids. Germline lookup yields CDR1 SGHDT and CDR2 YYEEEE.

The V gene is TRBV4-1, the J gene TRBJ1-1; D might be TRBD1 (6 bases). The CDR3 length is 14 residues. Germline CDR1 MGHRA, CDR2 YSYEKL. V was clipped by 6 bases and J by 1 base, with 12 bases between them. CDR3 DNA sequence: TGCGCCAGCAGTCACAGGGAAGGGAACACTGAAGCTTTCTTT. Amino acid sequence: CASSHREGNTEAFF.

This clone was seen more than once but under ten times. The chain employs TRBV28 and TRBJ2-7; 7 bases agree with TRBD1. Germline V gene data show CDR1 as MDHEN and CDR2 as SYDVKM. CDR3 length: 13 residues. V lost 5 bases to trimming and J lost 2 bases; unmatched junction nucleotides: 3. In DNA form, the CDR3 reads TGTGCCAGCAGTACTGACAGGGCCTACGAGCAGTACTTC. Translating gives CASSTDRAYEQYF.

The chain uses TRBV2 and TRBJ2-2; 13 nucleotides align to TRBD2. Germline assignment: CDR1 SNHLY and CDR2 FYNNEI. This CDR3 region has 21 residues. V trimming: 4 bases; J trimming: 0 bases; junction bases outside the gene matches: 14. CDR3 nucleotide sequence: TGTGCCAGCAGTGGAGACTTTTGGACTAGCGGGGGAGATCCGAACACCGGGGAGCTGTTTTTT. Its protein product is CASSGDFWTSGGDPNTGELFF. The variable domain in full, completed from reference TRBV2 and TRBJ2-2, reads EPEVTQTPSHQVTQMGQEVILRCVPISNHLYFYWYRQILGQKVEFLVSFYNNEISEKSEIFDDQFSVERPDGSNFTLKIRSTKLEDSAMYFCASSGDFWTSGGDPNTGELFFGEGSRLTVL.

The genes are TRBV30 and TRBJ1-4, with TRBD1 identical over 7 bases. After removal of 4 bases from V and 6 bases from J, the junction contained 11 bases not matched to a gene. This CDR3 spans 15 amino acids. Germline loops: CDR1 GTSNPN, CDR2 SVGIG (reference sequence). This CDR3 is CAWNSPGQTDEKLFF. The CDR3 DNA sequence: TGTGCCTGGAATTCTCCGGGACAGACGGATGAAAAACTGTTTTTT.

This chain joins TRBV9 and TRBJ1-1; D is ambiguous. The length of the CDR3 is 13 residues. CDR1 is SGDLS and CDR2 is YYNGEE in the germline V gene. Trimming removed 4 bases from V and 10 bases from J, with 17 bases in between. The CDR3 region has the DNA TGTGCCAGCAGCCCCCGCGGAGCCCCCTTAGCTTTCTTT. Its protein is CASSPRGAPLAFF.

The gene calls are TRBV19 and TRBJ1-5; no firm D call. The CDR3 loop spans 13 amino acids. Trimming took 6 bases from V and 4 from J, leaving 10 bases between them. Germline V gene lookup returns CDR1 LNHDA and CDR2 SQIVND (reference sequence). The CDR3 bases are TGTGCCAGTAGGAAAGGGCCTAATCAGCCCCAGCATTTT. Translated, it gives CASRKGPNQPQHF.

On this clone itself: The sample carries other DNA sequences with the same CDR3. Written as DNA, the CDR3 is TGTGCCACCAGCAGGGACAGGGGGAGCTACGAGCAGTACTTC. Its protein is CATSRDRGSYEQYF. The rearrangement links TRBV15 to TRBJ2-7, with TRBD1 matching 10 bases. V shed 3 bases and J 3 bases; nucleotides not matched to a gene: 2. The germline V gene has CDR1 LNHNV and CDR2 YYDKDF (reference sequence). The CDR3 totals 14 residues. The whole variable domain, filled in from reference TRBV15 and TRBJ2-7, reads DAMVIQNPRYQVTQFGKPVTLSCSQTLNHNVMYWYQQKSSQAPKLLFHYYDKDFNNEADTPDNFQSRRPNTSFCFLDIRSPGLGDTAMYLCATSRDRGSYEQYFGPGTRLTVT.

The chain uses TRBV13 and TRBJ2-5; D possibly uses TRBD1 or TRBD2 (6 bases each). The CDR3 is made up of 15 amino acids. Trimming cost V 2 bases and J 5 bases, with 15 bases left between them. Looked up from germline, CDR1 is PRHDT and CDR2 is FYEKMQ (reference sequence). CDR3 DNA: TGTGCCAGCAGCTTAAGGCGGGACATGCGGGAGACCCAGTACTTC. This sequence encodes CASSLRRDMRETQYF.

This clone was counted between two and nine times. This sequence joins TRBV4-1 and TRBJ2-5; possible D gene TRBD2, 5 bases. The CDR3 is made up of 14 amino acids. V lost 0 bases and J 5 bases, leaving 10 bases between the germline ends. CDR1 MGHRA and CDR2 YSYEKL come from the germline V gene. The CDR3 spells CASSQDPGSETQYF. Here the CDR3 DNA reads TGCGCCAGCAGCCAAGACCCGGGGAGTGAGACCCAGTACTTC.

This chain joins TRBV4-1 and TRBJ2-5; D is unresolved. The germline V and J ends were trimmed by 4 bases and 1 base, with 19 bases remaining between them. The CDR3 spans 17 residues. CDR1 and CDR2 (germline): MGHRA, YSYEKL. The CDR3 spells CASSPRSAGDTQETQYF. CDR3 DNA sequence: TGCGCCAGCAGCCCCCGGTCGGCAGGAGATACCCAAGAGACCCAGTACTTC.

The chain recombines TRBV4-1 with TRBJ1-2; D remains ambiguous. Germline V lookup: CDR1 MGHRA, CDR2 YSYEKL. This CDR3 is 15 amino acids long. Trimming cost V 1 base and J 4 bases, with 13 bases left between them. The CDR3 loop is CASSQVGQATYGYTF. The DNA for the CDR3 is TGCGCCAGCAGCCAAGTTGGTCAGGCGACCTATGGCTACACCTTC.

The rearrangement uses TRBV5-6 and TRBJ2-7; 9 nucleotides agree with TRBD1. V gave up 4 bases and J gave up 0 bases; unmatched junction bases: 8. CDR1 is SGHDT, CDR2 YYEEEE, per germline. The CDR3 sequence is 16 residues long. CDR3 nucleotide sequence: TGTGCCAGCAGCGGTACAGGGGGCTCGAGCTCCTACGAGCAGTACTTC. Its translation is CASSGTGGSSSYEQYF.

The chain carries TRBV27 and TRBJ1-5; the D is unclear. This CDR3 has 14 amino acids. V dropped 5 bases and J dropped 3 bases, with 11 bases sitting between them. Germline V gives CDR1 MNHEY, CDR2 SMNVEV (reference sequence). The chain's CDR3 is CASSLTPNNQPQHF. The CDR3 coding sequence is TGTGCCAGCAGTCTGACACCTAACAATCAGCCCCAGCATTTT.

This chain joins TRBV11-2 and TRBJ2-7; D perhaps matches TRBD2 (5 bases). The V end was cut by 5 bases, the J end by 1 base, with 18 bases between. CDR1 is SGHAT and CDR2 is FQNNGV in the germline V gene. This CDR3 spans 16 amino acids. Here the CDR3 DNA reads TGTGCCAGCAGCAAAAGACAAACTAGATCATCCTACGAGCAGTACTTC. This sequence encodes CASSKRQTRSSYEQYF.

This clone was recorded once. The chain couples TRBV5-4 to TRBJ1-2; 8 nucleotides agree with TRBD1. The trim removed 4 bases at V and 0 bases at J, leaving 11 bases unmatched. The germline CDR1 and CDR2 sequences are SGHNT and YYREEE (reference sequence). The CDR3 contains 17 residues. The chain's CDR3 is CASSPGQGGTSNYGYTF. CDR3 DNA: TGTGCCAGCAGCCCCGGACAGGGAGGGACCTCTAACTATGGCTACACCTTC.

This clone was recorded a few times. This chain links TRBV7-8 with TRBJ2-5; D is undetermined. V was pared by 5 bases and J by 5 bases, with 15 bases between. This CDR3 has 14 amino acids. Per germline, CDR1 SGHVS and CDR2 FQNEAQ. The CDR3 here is CASSRIASGETQYF. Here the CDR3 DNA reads TGTGCCAGCAGCCGGATCGCCTCTGGGGAGACCCAGTACTTC.

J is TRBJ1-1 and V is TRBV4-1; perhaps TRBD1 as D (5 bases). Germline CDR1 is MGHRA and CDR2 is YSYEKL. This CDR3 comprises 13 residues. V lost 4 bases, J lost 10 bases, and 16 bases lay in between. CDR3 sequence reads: CASSPGTGGVAFF. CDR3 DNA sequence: TGCGCCAGCAGCCCCGGGACCGGAGGGGTAGCTTTCTTT.

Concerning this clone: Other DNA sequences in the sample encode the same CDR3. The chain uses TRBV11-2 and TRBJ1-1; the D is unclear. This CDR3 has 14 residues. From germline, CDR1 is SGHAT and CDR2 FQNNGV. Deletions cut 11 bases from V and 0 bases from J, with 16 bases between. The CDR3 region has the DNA TGTGCCTCTCTCCCCGTTTTGATGAACACTGAAGCTTTCTTT. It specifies CASLPVLMNTEAFF.

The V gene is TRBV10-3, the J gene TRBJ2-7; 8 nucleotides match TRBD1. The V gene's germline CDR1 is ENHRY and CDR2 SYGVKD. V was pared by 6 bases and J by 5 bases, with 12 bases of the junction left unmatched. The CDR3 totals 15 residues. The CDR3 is CAISGAGGYEDEQYF. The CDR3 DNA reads TGTGCCATCAGCGGAGCAGGGGGCTATGAGGACGAGCAGTACTTC.

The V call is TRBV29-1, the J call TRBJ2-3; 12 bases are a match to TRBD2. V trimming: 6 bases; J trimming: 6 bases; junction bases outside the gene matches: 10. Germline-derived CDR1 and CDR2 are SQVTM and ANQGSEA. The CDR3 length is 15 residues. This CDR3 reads CSVERTSGVRDTQYF. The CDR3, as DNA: TGCAGCGTCGAACGGACTAGCGGGGTTAGGGATACGCAGTATTTT.